One and the same sample provided the 3 T cell receptor beta chains below, sequenced in a study of T-cell reconstitution after alpha-beta-depleted transplantation in children. TCRbeta library preparation incorporated unique molecular identifiers. TCRdb reprocessed the PCR reads via MiXCR and lists one record per CDR3 protein. Counted here are approximately 400,000 distinct CDR3 sequences, roughly a tenth occurring once; the ten biggest clones make up about 5%. Sample: PBMCs from the stem cell graft donor, taken from the stem cell graft. These TCRs come from a human donor who donated a stem cell graft to a child with acute myeloid leukemia.

CDR3 residues: CASSQEPQGNTEAFF. Here the CDR3 DNA reads TGCGCCAGCAGCCAAGAACCCCAGGGGAACACTGAAGCTTTCTTT. This sequence joins TRBV4-3 and TRBJ1-1, with D maybe TRBD1 (5 bases). This CDR3 contains 15 residues. Germline V gene data show CDR1 as LGHNA and CDR2 as YSLEER. The V end was cut by 0 bases, the J end by 1 base, with 9 bases between.

This chain links TRBV18 with TRBJ1-5; no clear D gene. V shed 6 bases and J shed 0 bases, with 12 bases lying between them. Per germline, CDR1 KGHSH and CDR2 LQKENI. The CDR3 extends over 15 amino acids. The CDR3 protein is CASSELGDSNQPQHF. CDR3 DNA sequence: TGTGCCAGCTCGGAGCTGGGAGATAGCAATCAGCCCCAGCATTTT.

This clonotype was found a few times. This chain links TRBV20-1 with TRBJ2-7; D possibly corresponds to TRBD1 (6 bases). V lost 5 bases to trimming and J lost 1 base, with 12 bases between them. The CDR3 runs 13 residues. The V gene's germline CDR1 is DFQATT and CDR2 SNEGSKA (reference sequence). CDR3 coding DNA: TGCAGTGCTCCCAGACAGGCATCCTACGAGCAGTACTTC. Translated, it gives CSAPRQASYEQYF.